This T cell receptor beta chain was retrieved from a study of monozygotic twins with inflammatory bowel disease. The germline CDR1 and CDR2 sequences are LGHNA and YNFKEQ. CDR3 length equals 19 residues. Template switching incorporated UMIs with a 6-nucleotide sample barcode. TCRdb re-called the 5' RACE reads and catalogs CDR3 proteins one per entry, DNA excluded. This specimen shows 310,000 or so distinct CDR3 sequences; the ten leading clones hold around 2%. Blood samples, whole and unsorted for T cells, yielded the isolated total RNA. This TCR came from a human donor with ulcerative colitis or Crohn's disease, or a healthy co-twin of an affected twin (not recorded which). The J gene is TRBJ1-6, the V gene TRBV4-2; TCRdb indicates TRBD1, and absent DNA this call remains unverified. Sequenced input: blood. The CDR3 reads CASSLTGTGGVAAQSPLHF.